This TCR beta chain was recovered during a study of vaccination effects on CD4 cells after COVID-19. Study findings and constraints: Within healthy vaccinees, only 1 of 255 vaccine-induced clones displayed cross-reactivity with common cold coronaviruses. Few convalescent patients and no early post-infection timepoints were included in the study.

Between the trimmed V and J ends, which lost 6 bases and 6 bases, there was a span of 9 bases. This CDR3 contains 11 residues. CDR1 and CDR2 from the germline V gene are SNHLY and FYNNEI. This table comes from immunoSEQ multiplex PCR, and its TCRdb copy is limited to in-frame clones, with some not included. This repertoire shows about 68,000 clones, about four fifths found once; its top ten account for more than 9%. Points on this clone: What it binds is unknown.

Ahead of sequencing, the ViraFEST assay grew antigen-specific CD4+ T cells using viral peptide pools. Isolation of CD4+ T cells took place after 10 to 11 days of culture. Nucleocapsid antibody tests were negative, and the vaccine recipients had no prior SARS-CoV-2 infection. Peptides at approximately 9.6 ug/ml and IL-2 at 9 to 10 IU/ml were added to two million PBMC per well. Researchers swapped half the medium for IL-2 medium on both days 3 and 7. The rearrangement uses TRBV2 and TRBJ2-7; D unresolved. Sequences were derived from CD4+ T cells from PBMCs cultured with SARS-CoV-2 spike peptides, sampled before COVID-19 vaccination. The sequence derives from a human donor who received a COVID-19 vaccine. CDR3 nucleotide sequence: TGTGCCAGCAGCTACGACTCCGAGCAGTACGTC. Translated, it gives CASSYDSEQYV.